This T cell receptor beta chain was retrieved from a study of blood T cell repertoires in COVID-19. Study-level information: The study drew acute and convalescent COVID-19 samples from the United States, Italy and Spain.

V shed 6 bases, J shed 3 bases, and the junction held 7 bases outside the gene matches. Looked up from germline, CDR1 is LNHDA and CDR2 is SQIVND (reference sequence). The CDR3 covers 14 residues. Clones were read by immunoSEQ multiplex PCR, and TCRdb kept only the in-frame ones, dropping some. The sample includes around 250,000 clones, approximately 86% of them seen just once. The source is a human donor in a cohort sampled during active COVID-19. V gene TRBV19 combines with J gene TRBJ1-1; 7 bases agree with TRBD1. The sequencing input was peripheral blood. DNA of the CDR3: TGTGCCAGTAGGCGACAGGGAGGTGACACTGAAGCTTTCTTT. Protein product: CASRRQGGDTEAFF.